A selection of T cell receptor beta chains follows, all from one sample in a study of read filtering for tumor transcriptome and immune sequencing. MiXCR, applied by TCRdb to the reads, yields one record per CDR3 protein. Of around 48,000 distinct CDR3 sequences detected, roughly a fifth appear once; the ten largest clones hold roughly 15%. The sample was a population of CD138-negative cells sorted from bone marrow. The receptors stem from a donor at least 40 years old with multiple myeloma. The CDR3 runs from the conserved cysteine through the conserved F or W. A D gene is named only where the DNA matches it firmly. Clone size appears in some rows only: once, few, many, or a class for an expanded clone.

>16|many|TRBV2|TRBJ2-7|TRBD2
TGTGCCAGCAGTCAACATCGACTAGCGGGAGGGCACGAGCAGTACTTC
CASSQHRLAGGHEQYF
>15|.|TRBV19|TRBJ2-7|TRBD1
TGTGCCAGTAGTACCACCGGGACAGGGGGCTACGAGCAGTACTTC
CASSTTGTGGYEQYF
>15|.|TRBV29-1|TRBJ2-3|TRBD1
TGCGGCGTTTCAGGGGGCCTCTATGGTACAGATACGCAGTATTTT
CGVSGGLYGTDTQYF
>17|many|TRBV5-1|TRBJ2-2|TRBD2
TGCGCCAGCAGCCGCCTAGCGGGAGGGCGGCAGGTCGGGGAGCTGTTTTTT
CASSRLAGGRQVGELFF
>15|many|TRBV7-9|TRBJ2-5|TRBD1
TGTGCCAGCAGCCAACCCCAGGGGGAGCGGGAGACCCAGTACTTC
CASSQPQGERETQYF
>20|many|TRBV10-3|TRBJ2-1|TRBD2
TGTGCCATCAGTGAGTCGGGAGGACTAGCGGGCACCATCTCCTACAATGAGCAGTTCTTC
CAISESGGLAGTISYNEQFF
>16|.|TRBV20-1|TRBJ2-3|TRBD2
TGCAGTGCTTCAGAATTAGCGGGAGGGCCATGGGATACGCAGTATTTT
CSASELAGGPWDTQYF
>15|few|TRBV9|TRBJ1-3|.
TGTGCCAGCAGACCCGACATCCTCTCTGGAAACACCATATATTTT
CASRPDILSGNTIYF
>12|.|TRBV20-1|TRBJ1-3|.
TGCAGTGCTTTCGGGGCTGGAAACACCATATATTTT
CSAFGAGNTIYF
>15|many|TRBV4-3|TRBJ1-4|.
TGCGCCAGCAGGGATACAAGGGGTCACTCCGAAAAACTGTTTTTT
CASRDTRGHSEKLFF
>15|many|TRBV7-9|TRBJ2-2|.
TGTGCCAGCAGCGCTGGACTTACGAACACCGGGGAGCTGTTTTTT
CASSAGLTNTGELFF
>16|many|TRBV5-1|TRBJ1-1|TRBD1
TGCGCCAGCAGCCTTCAGACAGGGGGAATGAACACTGAAGCTTTCTTT
CASSLQTGGMNTEAFF
>17|.|TRBV6-5|TRBJ2-7|.
TGTGCCAGCGGTGGCGTGGCTTGGGGCTACAAGGCCTACGAGCAGTACTTC
CASGGVAWGYKAYEQYF
>14|many|TRBV11-2|TRBJ2-5|.
TGTGCCAGCAGTTCCGGGACAACCAAAGAGACCCAGTACTTC
CASSSGTTKETQYF
>18|many|TRBV7-8|TRBJ1-1|.
TGTGCCAGCAGCTTATTAATTGCTCAGCCGTGGGGCAGGGTTGAAGCTTTCTTT
CASSLLIAQPWGRVEAFF
>14|many|TRBV5-1|TRBJ1-4|.
TGCGCCAGCAACTCGGGACTTACGGGTGAAAAACTGTTTTTT
CASNSGLTGEKLFF
>12|.|TRBV7-2|TRBJ1-1|.
TGTGCCAGCAGCTTAGGGCGGGGTTTAGCTTTCTTT
CASSLGRGLAFF
>14|many|TRBV2|TRBJ1-1|TRBD1
TGTGCCAGCAAGCCAACAGGGGCATATACTGAAGCTTTCTTT
CASKPTGAYTEAFF
>14|many|TRBV6-1|TRBJ2-1|.
TGTGCCAGCGCCGGGACGCAGATCTACAATGAGCAGTTCTTC
CASAGTQIYNEQFF
>13|many|TRBV2|TRBJ2-2|.
TGTGCCACTGGGGGCATTCACACCGGGGAGCTGTTTTTT
CATGGIHTGELFF
>19|.|TRBV9|TRBJ2-5|.
TGTGCCAGCAGCGCCTACTCCGGGACTGTGGGGATTGTGGGAGAGACCCAGTACTTC
CASSAYSGTVGIVGETQYF
>16|many|TRBV25-1|TRBJ1-1|TRBD1
TGTGCCAGCAGTTCCGGCAGGGGGAAACAGAACACTGAAGCTTTCTTT
CASSSGRGKQNTEAFF
>12|many|TRBV7-9|TRBJ2-3|.
TGTGCCAGCAGCTCCCTCACAGATACGCAGTATTTT
CASSSLTDTQYF
>15|.|TRBV6-2/TRBV6-3|TRBJ2-6|.
TGTGCCATCGGACCCGACAGTGCAGGGGCCAACGTCCTGACTTTC
CAIGPDSAGANVLTF
>12|many|TRBV20-1|TRBJ2-5|.
TGCAGTGCTGGACCCAGGCTGGAGACCCAGTACTTC
CSAGPRLETQYF
>15|.|TRBV4-3|TRBJ1-1|.
TGCGCCAGCAGCCCCTTGAAGGGGAGGAGCACTGAAGCTTTCTTT
CASSPLKGRSTEAFF
>15|.|TRBV3-1|TRBJ1-5|.
TGTGCCAGCAGCCAAGACCCTAAACGGACCCAGCCCCAGCATTTT
CASSQDPKRTQPQHF
>15|many|TRBV20-1|TRBJ2-1|TRBD2
TGCAGTGCTAGGGAGCGGGAACCCACCTACAATGAGCAGTTCTTC
CSAREREPTYNEQFF
>17|many|TRBV28|TRBJ2-7|TRBD2
TGTGCCGTTAGGGGACTAGCGGGAGTGAAATCAGGGGGCGAGCAGTACTTC
CAVRGLAGVKSGGEQYF
>14|many|TRBV5-1|TRBJ2-1|.
TGCGCCAGCAACCCGGGACCCCCTGGGAATGAGCAGTTCTTC
CASNPGPPGNEQFF
>13|many|TRBV6-6|TRBJ2-1|.
TGTGCCAGCAGCCTCACAGGTTCCCATGAGCAGTTCTTC
CASSLTGSHEQFF
>13|few|TRBV15|TRBJ2-7|.
TGTGCCACCAGCAGAGGAGGGATCTACGAGCAGCACTTC
CATSRGGIYEQHF
>12|many|TRBV29-1|TRBJ1-1|.
TGCAGCGTTAAGATGGGGCAGACTGAAGCTTTCTTT
CSVKMGQTEAFF
>15|many|TRBV2|TRBJ2-2|.
TGTGCCGCTTCCAGGGTACAGCTGAACACCGGGGAGCTGTTTTTT
CAASRVQLNTGELFF
>12|many|TRBV19|TRBJ2-1|TRBD2
TGTGCCGTTCGGGTAGCGCGGGGGGAGCAGTTCTTC
CAVRVARGEQFF